These 14 T cell receptor beta chains came from one sample sequenced in a study of human T cells and chemical hapten exposure. TCRdb fed the RACE reads into MiXCR, producing one record per CDR3 protein. Found here are a few hundred thousand distinct CDR3 sequences, 4.8% of them singletons; the top ten hold about 2.2%. Regarding time point: patch test 1, 2 weeks after DPC sensitization. As to treatment: therapeutic diphenylcyclopropenone sensitization with weekly scalp DPC. Specimen: whole blood, collected in connection with sensitization to the hapten diphenylcyclopropenone (DPC). The source of these receptors is a woman in her 50s with alopecia areata. Some clones in this sample may be carry-over from other donors' samples.

This clonotype was recorded at least ten times. The chain couples TRBV5-1 to TRBJ2-7, with D tentatively TRBD2 (5 bases). Between the trimmed V and J ends, which lost 4 bases and 2 bases, there was a span of 13 bases. This CDR3 region has 14 residues. Germline V CDR1 and CDR2: SGHRS, YFSETQ. The CDR3 loop reads CASSMSGSAYEQYF. In DNA, the CDR3 is TGCGCCAGCAGCATGTCGGGATCCGCCTACGAGCAGTACTTC. Based on the CDR3 plus reference TRBV5-1 and TRBJ2-7, the full variable domain is KAGVTQTPRYLIKTRGQQVTLSCSPISGHRSVSWYQQTPGQGLQFLFEYFSETQRNKGNFPGRFSGRQFSNSRSEMNVSTLELGDSALYLCASSMSGSAYEQYFGPGTRLTVT.

This clonotype was seen at least ten times. The chain carries TRBV11-2 and TRBJ2-5, with D unclear. V was cut by 5 bases and J by 5 bases, with 12 bases left in between. The CDR3 contains 13 residues. The germline V gene encodes CDR1 SGHAT and CDR2 FQNNGV. CDR3 bases: TGTGCCAGCAGCCCCCAAGGCTCGGAGACCCAGTACTTC. It codes for CASSPQGSETQYF.

CDR3 nucleotide sequence: TGTGCCAGCAGAGACAGGGATAGCAATCAGCCCCAGCATTTT. It is translated as CASRDRDSNQPQHF. This chain joins TRBV7-2 and TRBJ1-5; 7 bases match TRBD1. Germline V gene data show CDR1 as SGHTA and CDR2 as FQGNSA. V lost 6 bases and J lost 0; bases outside the gene matches: 2. The CDR3 length is 14 residues.

This clonotype was observed many times. The rearrangement joins TRBV9 to TRBJ1-4, with unresolved D. CDR3 length: 13 residues. The V gene's germline CDR1 is SGDLS and CDR2 YYNGEE. V lost 5 bases, J lost 6 bases, and 11 bases lay in between. CDR3 sequence: CASSAESDEKLFF. DNA of the CDR3: TGTGCCAGCAGTGCGGAAAGCGATGAAAAACTGTTTTTT.

At least ten counts were recorded for this clonotype. The chain links TRBV19 to TRBJ1-5, with D unclear. The germline gives CDR1 LNHDA, CDR2 SQIVND (reference sequence). V gave up 0 bases and J gave up 5 bases, with 8 bases separating them. The CDR3 is made up of 14 amino acids. CDR3 sequence reads: CASSIDPGYQPQHF. The CDR3, as DNA: TGTGCCAGTAGTATAGACCCAGGTTATCAGCCCCAGCATTTT.

This clonotype was picked up many times. The CDR3 spells CASSLALAGGLRNEQFF. CDR3 nucleotide sequence: TGTGCCAGCAGCTTAGCATTGGCGGGGGGCCTGAGAAATGAGCAGTTCTTC. The V gene is TRBV7-8, the J gene TRBJ2-1, with 8 bases matching TRBD2. The germline V gene encodes CDR1 SGHVS and CDR2 FQNEAQ. V trimming: 0 bases; J trimming: 7 bases; junction bases outside the gene matches: 11. The CDR3 totals 17 residues.

Details on this clonotype: A read error is possible here, since a much larger clone lies one base away. The rearrangement joins TRBV7-9 to TRBJ2-1; D is unresolved. Germline CDR1 reads SEHNR; CDR2 reads FQNEAQ (reference sequence). Trimming cost V 0 bases and J 5 bases, with 2 bases left between them. The CDR3 extends over 12 amino acids. For the CDR3, the DNA is TGTGCCAGCAGCTTAGCGGACAATGAGCAGTTCTTC. This translates into CASSLADNEQFF.

V gene TRBV29-1 combines with J gene TRBJ2-7; D may be TRBD1 (6 bases). With 1 base removed from V and 4 bases from J, the gap between germline ends came to 8 bases. Germline CDR1 is SQVTM and CDR2 is ANQGSEA. This CDR3 region has 12 residues. For the CDR3, the DNA is TGCAGCGTTGAAGGAGGGGGTTACGAGCAGTACTTC. It translates to CSVEGGGYEQYF.

This rearrangement joins TRBV5-4 to TRBJ2-7; perhaps TRBD2 as D (6 bases). CDR3 size: 13 residues. Germline-derived CDR1 and CDR2 are SGHNT and YYREEE (reference sequence). V lost 0 bases and J lost 6, with 10 bases in between. CDR3 sequence reads: CASSLGDGSEQYF. DNA for the CDR3: TGTGCCAGCAGCTTGGGGGACGGGAGCGAGCAGTACTTC.

This rearrangement joins TRBV7-6 to TRBJ2-1, with D possibly matching TRBD2 (5 bases). Trimming cost V 5 bases and J 4 bases, with 15 bases left between them. CDR1 is SGHVS, CDR2 FNYEAQ, per germline. CDR3 size: 15 residues. CDR3 region: CASSRAGGEYNEQFF. Written as DNA, the CDR3 is TGTGCCAGCAGCCGAGCCGGAGGAGAATACAATGAGCAGTTCTTC.

In its sample, this clonotype was seen many times. The J gene is TRBJ1-1, the V gene TRBV23-1; D gene ambiguous. TRBV23-1 is noted as an ORF with a role that remains uncertain. V was trimmed by 0 bases and J by 7 bases, leaving 6 bases between them. The CDR3 runs to 12 residues. CDR3: CASSQSQDEAFF. DNA for the CDR3: TGCGCCAGCAGTCAATCGCAAGATGAAGCTTTCTTT.

This clonotype has a handful of counts. This chain uses TRBV18 with TRBJ1-1; D remains unclear. V gave up 3 bases and J gave up 3 bases, with 14 bases separating them. The germline V gene encodes CDR1 KGHSH and CDR2 LQKENI. This CDR3 contains 15 residues. The CDR3 sequence: CASSPVGGAYTEAFF. CDR3 coding DNA: TGTGCCAGCTCACCGGTTGGCGGAGCCTACACTGAAGCTTTCTTT.

The chain is built from TRBV15 and TRBJ1-4; 7 nucleotides match TRBD1. The CDR3 sequence is 15 residues long. After removal of 6 bases from V and 8 bases from J, the junction contained 12 bases not matched to a gene. CDR1 is LNHNV and CDR2 is YYDKDF in the germline V gene (reference sequence). The CDR3 nucleotides are TGTGCCACCAGTAGGATGACAGGGAGTCAAGAAAAACTGTTTTTT. Translated, it gives CATSRMTGSQEKLFF.

The table lists this clonotype with many counts. The gene calls are TRBV27 and TRBJ2-7; unclear D gene. The CDR3 consists of 14 residues. The ends were cut back, 3 bases at V and 7 bases at J, with 16 bases in the middle. Germline CDR1 and CDR2: MNHEY and SMNVEV (reference sequence). The CDR3 is CASSFQLGRVEQYF. CDR3 in DNA: TGTGCCAGCAGTTTCCAACTGGGAAGGGTTGAGCAGTACTTC.